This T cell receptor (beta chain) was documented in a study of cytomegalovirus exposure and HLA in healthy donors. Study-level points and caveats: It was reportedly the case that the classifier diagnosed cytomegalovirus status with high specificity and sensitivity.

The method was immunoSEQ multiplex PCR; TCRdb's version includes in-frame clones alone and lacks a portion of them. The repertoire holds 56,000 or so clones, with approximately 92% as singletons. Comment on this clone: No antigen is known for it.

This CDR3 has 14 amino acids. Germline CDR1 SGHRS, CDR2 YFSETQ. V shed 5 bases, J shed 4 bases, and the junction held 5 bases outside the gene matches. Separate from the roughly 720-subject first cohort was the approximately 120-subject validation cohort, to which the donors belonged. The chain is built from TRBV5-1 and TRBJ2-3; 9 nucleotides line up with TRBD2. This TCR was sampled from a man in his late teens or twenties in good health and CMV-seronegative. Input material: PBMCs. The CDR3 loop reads CASRASGISDTQYF. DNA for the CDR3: TGCGCCAGCAGGGCTAGCGGGATCTCAGATACGCAGTATTTT.